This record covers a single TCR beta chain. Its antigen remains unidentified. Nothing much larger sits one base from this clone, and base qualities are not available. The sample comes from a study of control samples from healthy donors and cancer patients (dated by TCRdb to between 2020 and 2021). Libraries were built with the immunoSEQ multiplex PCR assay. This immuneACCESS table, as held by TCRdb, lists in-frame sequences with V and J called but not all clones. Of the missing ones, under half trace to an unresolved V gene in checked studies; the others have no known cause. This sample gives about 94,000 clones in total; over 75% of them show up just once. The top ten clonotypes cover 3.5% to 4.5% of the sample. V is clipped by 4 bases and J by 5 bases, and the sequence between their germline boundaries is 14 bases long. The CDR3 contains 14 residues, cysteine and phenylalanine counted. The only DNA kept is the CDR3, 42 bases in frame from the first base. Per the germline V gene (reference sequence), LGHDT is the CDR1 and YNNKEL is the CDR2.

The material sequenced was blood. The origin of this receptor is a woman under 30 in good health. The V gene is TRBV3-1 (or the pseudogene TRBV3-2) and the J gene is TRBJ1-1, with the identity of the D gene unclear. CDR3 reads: CASSPDSYGTEAFF. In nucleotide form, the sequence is TGTGCCAGCAGCCCGGATTCGTACGGGACTGAAGCTTTCTTT.